The following is a TCR beta chain sequence with its context. Its cognate antigen has yet to be identified. Within one base of it there is no much larger clone, and no base qualities were kept. Reading the germline V gene gives CDR1 SNHLY and CDR2 FYNNEI. V loses 8 bases, J loses 0 bases, and the germline ends lie 11 bases apart. The cysteine opens and the phenylalanine closes a CDR3 of 14 amino acids. Only the CDR3 portion is preserved as DNA: 42 bases, with reading frame beginning at the first base. The library relied on RACE. Sequencing instrument: NextSeq 500. During library preparation, unique molecular identifiers were attached to individual cDNA molecules so that TCRs could be counted in a quantitative, reproducible way. Both TCR alpha and TCR beta chains were sequenced from each blood RNA sample. Concerning the study's data processing: A median of roughly 100,000 TCRs per sample was observed, with a range of 23,224 to 690,600. V, J and CDR3 annotation of the TCR reads was carried out using the Decombinator software suite. For the PS versus PT1 abundance plots, all samples were subsampled to the same number of TCRs (28,000). TCRs were defined as expanded if absent before sensitization and observed at least eight times at the 2-week time point. TCRdb applied fastp at Q25 and MiXCR to the public reads, then kept only in-frame beta chains. Rows are unified per CDR3 protein, each entry keeping the most common DNA and genes. TCRdb, not the original authors, processed these V and J calls. The sample includes approximately 74,000 distinct CDR3 sequences, with around a third observed a single time. 7.5% to 10% of the sample comes from the top ten.

The sample belongs to a study of human T cells and chemical hapten exposure (dated by TCRdb to 2020 to 2022). Concerning the study at large: For sensitization, 2% DPC in acetone was applied to a 2 cm by 2 cm area of upper inner arm skin. Roughly 30 alopecia patients gave blood for TCR sequencing at one to four time points (pre-sensitization, 2, 6 and 24 weeks). Throughout the study period of approximately 23 weeks, patients also received therapeutic DPC doses to the scalp every week. The mostly female patient cohort included alopecia areata with under or over 50% scalp involvement, alopecia totalis and alopecia universalis. Blood was sampled from patients pre-sensitization (week 0) and at 2, 6 and about 24 weeks after DPC sensitization. Libraries were pooled for sequencing, and variation in per-sample TCR yields was attributed mainly to small differences in library volumes within the pool. Patch testing on the upper back used Finn chambers containing 0.01% DPC, with scoring done after 6 days according to International Contact Dermatitis Research Group standards. The study tracked peripheral blood TCR repertoire changes in vivo during primary and secondary sensitization to the hapten diphenylcyclopropenone (DPC) in alopecia patients. Study-wide findings and limitations: Compared with pre-sensitization or healthy control sets, expanded TCRs formed significantly more large CDR3 similarity clusters, which is consistent with antigen-driven responses. Repeated subsampling changed both the strength of the expansion versus patch-test correlation and the threshold at which that correlation became significant. Alopecia, a presumed autoimmune disease, was present in all patients, so the immune response of the patients might differ from that of healthy individuals. The number of PT1 expanded TCRs positively correlated with patch test score, significant at thresholds 8, 16 and 32 but not 4. No change with DPC sensitization was found in the number of TCRs above 1 in 1000 frequency, and no evidence of global repertoire structure alterations was found.

Sample time point, as interpreted from the label and publication: patch test 1, 2 weeks after DPC sensitization. The label giving this sample's treatment or condition can be read as: therapeutic diphenylcyclopropenone sensitization with weekly scalp DPC. At each patch-test visit, blood was drawn before the patch test was applied. Eligible patients were aged 18 to 70, diagnosed with alopecia, deemed suitable for DPC therapy, and excluded if pregnant. Total RNA was extracted from unfractionated whole blood collected in Tempus Blood RNA tubes. Material: whole blood, obtained in connection with sensitization to the hapten diphenylcyclopropenone (DPC). This TCR was sampled from a man aged 35 to 55 with alopecia areata. Some clones in this sample may be carry-over from other donors' samples. Recombination joined TRBV2 with TRBJ2-1, with the identity of the D gene unclear. The base sequence is TGTGCCAGCGGTAGATTCAGCTCCTACAATGAGCAGTTCTTC. This sequence encodes CASGRFSSYNEQFF.